The rows below give T cell receptor beta chains drawn from one sample of a study of memory CD4+ T cells and cytomegalovirus serostatus. The table came from immunoSEQ multiplex PCR; TCRdb's copy has only in-frame clones and leaves some out. The data contain 45,000 to 70,000 clones, roughly 84% of them seen just once; the ten biggest clones take up about 0.48%. Source material: memory CD4+ T cells from blood. These receptors were taken from an adult in good health and CMV-seronegative. Some clones in this sample may be carry-over from other donors' samples. The CDR3 runs from the conserved cysteine through the conserved F or W. The D gene is left open where the match is weak. Rows may omit the clone size; those that give it use once, few, many or a size class.

TRBV25-1	NA	TRBJ1-6	NA	CATSRGVQGSPLHF	TGTGCCACCTCGAGGGGAGTACAGGGTTCACCCCTCCACTTT
TRBV7-9	NA	TRBJ2-5	NA	CASGKGGETQYF	TGTGCCAGCGGGAAGGGGGGAGAGACCCAGTACTTC
TRBV9	NA	TRBJ2-2	NA	CASSARTGTGELFF	TGTGCCAGCAGCGCCAGGACTGGGACCGGGGAGCTGTTTTTT
TRBV7-9	NA	TRBJ1-1	NA	CASSLSRGRRTEAFF	TGTGCCAGCAGCTTATCGCGGGGGCGCCGGACTGAAGCTTTCTTT
TRBV5-1	NA	TRBJ1-2	TRBD1	CASSPGQGASGYTF	TGCGCCAGCAGCCCGGGCCAGGGGGCCAGTGGCTACACCTTC
TRBV19	NA	TRBJ1-5	NA	CASRLSVWDYSNQPQHF	TGTGCCAGTAGACTTTCAGTTTGGGACTATAGCAATCAGCCCCAGCATTTT
TRBV15	once	TRBJ2-2	NA	CATSRRKGTGELFF	TGTGCCACCAGCAGGAGGAAGGGCACCGGGGAGCTGTTTTTT
TRBV28	few	TRBJ1-2	NA	CASSLTPSTGSYGYTF	TGTGCCAGCAGTTTAACCCCCTCGACAGGCTCCTATGGCTACACCTTC
TRBV4-2	NA	TRBJ2-5	TRBD2	CASSQDETSGQETQYF	TGTGCCAGCAGCCAAGACGAGACTAGCGGCCAAGAGACCCAGTACTTC
TRBV7-2	few	TRBJ2-5	TRBD2	CASSPGLQERETQYF	TGTGCCAGCAGCCCGGGACTACAGGAGCGAGAGACCCAGTACTTC
TRBV6-5	NA	TRBJ1-2	NA	CASISDLRSGGYTF	TGTGCCAGCATCTCCGATCTTCGGTCGGGTGGCTACACCTTC
TRBV6-5	few	TRBJ1-6	NA	CASSAWGGNSPLHF	TGTGCCAGCAGTGCCTGGGGAGGCAATTCACCCCTCCACTTT